These 29 T cell receptor beta chains originate from one sample sequenced in a study of T cell changes during pregnancy in multiple sclerosis. Profiled with immunoSEQ multiplex PCR; TCRdb holds only in-frame clones, not every one. The sample records tens of thousands of clones, 85% to 95% being singletons. The sequenced sample was peripheral blood, obtained before pregnancy. Receptor source: a female donor with multiple sclerosis, enrolled in a pregnancy study.

The J gene is TRBJ2-5, the V gene TRBV29-1, with D perhaps matching TRBD2 (5 bases). Germline V gene lookup returns CDR1 SQVTM and CDR2 ANQGSEA. Trimming left V 6 bases short and J 3 bases short, with 20 bases between. The CDR3 has 15 amino acids. The CDR3: CSVQPFRGVEETQYF. CDR3 nucleotides: TGCAGCGTCCAGCCCTTCCGGGGAGTGGAAGAGACCCAGTACTTC.

This chain links TRBV7-9 with TRBJ2-7; TRBD2 matches at 7 bases. The CDR3 covers 14 residues. V lost 5 bases, J lost 3 bases, and 7 bases stayed unmatched. The germline V gene encodes CDR1 SEHNR and CDR2 FQNEAQ (reference sequence). The CDR3 protein is CASSEDGGSYEQYF. The CDR3 region has the DNA TGTGCCAGCAGCGAGGATGGCGGGAGCTACGAGCAGTACTTC.

The rearrangement joins TRBV19 to TRBJ2-7; TRBD2 is a possible D gene (6 bases). CDR3 length equals 15 residues. From germline, CDR1 is LNHDA and CDR2 SQIVND (reference sequence). Trimming left V 5 bases short and J 5 bases short, with 19 bases between. The CDR3 is CASSYGTQVRDEQYF. The CDR3 coding sequence is TGTGCCAGTAGTTACGGGACTCAGGTACGAGACGAGCAGTACTTC.

The J gene is TRBJ2-6, the V gene TRBV4-3; 8 bases line up with TRBD1. Per germline, CDR1 LGHNA and CDR2 YSLEER. V was clipped by 2 bases and J by 3 bases; unmatched bases: 3. The CDR3 totals 16 residues. CDR3: CASSQKTGVGANVLTF. CDR3 DNA: TGCGCCAGCAGCCAAAAGACAGGGGTTGGGGCCAACGTCCTGACTTTC.

The chain employs TRBV19 and TRBJ2-5, with 7 bases identical to TRBD1. Trimming removed 5 bases from V and 1 base from J; junction bases left unmatched: 10. The CDR3 totals 16 residues. The V gene's germline CDR1 is LNHDA and CDR2 SQIVND (reference sequence). The CDR3 coding sequence is TGTGCCAGTAGTTTGGGGACAGCCCTATCCCAAGAGACCCAGTACTTC. Residues: CASSLGTALSQETQYF.

The chain couples TRBV13 to TRBJ2-1; D perhaps matches TRBD2 (5 bases). The CDR3 covers 13 residues. Germline V gene lookup returns CDR1 PRHDT and CDR2 FYEKMQ (reference sequence). V was trimmed by 4 bases and J by 6 bases, leaving 10 bases between them. The DNA for the CDR3 is TGTGCCAGCAGCTCGGGGATAGGCAATGAGCAGTTCTTC. It yields the protein CASSSGIGNEQFF.

J is TRBJ2-7 and V is TRBV11-3; the match to TRBD1 covers 8 bases. The V gene's germline CDR1 is SGHNT and CDR2 YENEEA. V gave up 5 bases and J gave up 3 bases; unmatched junction bases: 12. The length of the CDR3 is 16 residues. The CDR3: CASSTRQGSSSYEQYF. For the CDR3, the DNA is TGTGCCAGCAGCACCCGACAGGGGAGCTCGAGCTACGAGCAGTACTTC.

The gene calls are TRBV28 and TRBJ1-1; perhaps TRBD1 as D (5 bases). The germline V and J ends were trimmed by 3 bases and 5 bases, with 10 bases remaining between them. The germline V gene has CDR1 MDHEN and CDR2 SYDVKM. This CDR3 spans 13 amino acids. The chain's CDR3 is CASSLGRGTEAFF. Here the CDR3 DNA reads TGTGCCAGCAGTTTGGGTAGGGGAACTGAAGCTTTCTTT.

The chain links TRBV19 to TRBJ2-1; 11 bases align to TRBD2. Trimming took 7 bases from V and 9 from J; bases not matched to a gene: 14. This CDR3 has 16 residues. Germline CDR1 is LNHDA and CDR2 is SQIVND (reference sequence). CDR3 amino acids: CASNPYLTSGITEQFF. The CDR3 DNA is TGTGCCAGTAACCCTTACCTGACTAGCGGGATTACTGAGCAGTTCTTC.

The chain employs TRBV5-1 and TRBJ2-1, with TRBD2 as a possible D gene (6 bases). V was cut by 1 base and J by 4 bases, with 12 bases left in between. The CDR3 totals 15 residues. Germline V gives CDR1 SGHRS, CDR2 YFSETQ. The CDR3 coding sequence is TGCGCCAGCAGCTTGTATTTCCGGGAGTACAATGAGCAGTTCTTC. It translates to CASSLYFREYNEQFF. The full variable domain, completed using reference TRBV5-1 and TRBJ2-1, is KAGVTQTPRYLIKTRGQQVTLSCSPISGHRSVSWYQQTPGQGLQFLFEYFSETQRNKGNFPGRFSGRQFSNSRSEMNVSTLELGDSALYLCASSLYFREYNEQFFGPGTRLTVL.

The chain combines TRBV27 with TRBJ2-7, with 8 bases matching TRBD1. The ends lost 6 bases at V and 3 bases at J; junction bases unmatched: 4. Per germline, CDR1 MNHEY and CDR2 SMNVEV (reference sequence). The length of the CDR3 is 13 residues. CDR3 amino acids: CASRNRGDYEQYF. CDR3 nucleotide sequence: TGTGCCAGCAGGAACAGGGGGGACTACGAGCAGTACTTC.

The rearrangement uses TRBV27 and TRBJ2-2, with D perhaps matching TRBD2 (5 bases). The ends were cut back, 3 bases at V and 1 base at J, with 18 bases in the middle. The germline V gene encodes CDR1 MNHEY and CDR2 SMNVEV (reference sequence). The CDR3 has 18 amino acids. The CDR3 region is CASSFRFPDRENTGELFF. In DNA, the CDR3 is TGTGCCAGCAGTTTTAGGTTCCCAGATCGGGAGAACACCGGGGAGCTGTTTTTT.

This chain links TRBV19 with TRBJ2-2; TRBD1 is a possible D gene (5 bases). Trimming removed 4 bases at V and 1 base at J, with 7 bases between. CDR1 LNHDA and CDR2 SQIVND come from the germline V gene (reference sequence). CDR3 length: 14 residues. This CDR3 reads CASSTGQNTGELFF. The CDR3 region has the DNA TGTGCCAGTAGTACCGGACAGAACACCGGGGAGCTGTTTTTT.

This sequence joins TRBV4-1 and TRBJ2-2, with 7 nucleotides matching TRBD2. Germline-derived CDR1 and CDR2 are MGHRA and YSYEKL. The CDR3 is made up of 15 amino acids. Trimming removed 2 bases from V and 7 bases from J; junction bases left unmatched: 7. Written as DNA, the CDR3 is TGCGCCAGCAGCCAACCCCACCGGGAGGTCGGGGAGCTGTTTTTT. This codes for CASSQPHREVGELFF.

The rearrangement uses TRBV7-8 and TRBJ2-2; no firm D call. V lost 3 bases to trimming and J lost 4 bases, with 3 bases between them. The CDR3 consists of 12 residues. The V gene's germline CDR1 is SGHVS and CDR2 FQNEAQ. As DNA, the CDR3 is TGTGCCAGCAGCTTCGGCACCGGGGAGCTGTTTTTT. It yields the protein CASSFGTGELFF. The entire variable domain, with the rest obtained from reference TRBV7-8 and TRBJ2-2, is as follows: GAGVSQSPRYKVAKRGQDVALRCDPISGHVSLFWYQQALGQGPEFLTYFQNEAQLDKSGLPSDRFFAERPEGSVSTLKIQRTQQEDSAVYLCASSFGTGELFFGEGSRLTVL.

The chain is built from TRBV10-3 and TRBJ2-7, with no clear D. Deletions cut 4 bases from V and 0 bases from J, with 7 bases between. The CDR3 has 13 residues. Germline V lookup: CDR1 ENHRY, CDR2 SYGVKD. CDR3 sequence reads: CAISATSSYEQYF. CDR3 coding DNA: TGTGCCATCAGTGCCACAAGCTCCTACGAGCAGTACTTC.

This clone is a singleton in its sample. The chain carries TRBV4-1 and TRBJ2-7; the match to TRBD2 covers 7 bases. This CDR3 has 14 residues. With V trimmed by 3 bases and J by 4 bases, 6 bases remained unmatched. Germline-derived CDR1 and CDR2 are MGHRA and YSYEKL. The CDR3 reads CASSHPGGSYEQYF. As DNA, the CDR3 is TGCGCCAGCAGCCACCCGGGAGGTTCGTACGAGCAGTACTTC.

The CDR3 loop reads CASSNRDRVPSGANVLTF. The CDR3 nucleotides are TGCGCCAGCAGTAACCGGGACAGGGTCCCCTCTGGGGCCAACGTCCTGACTTTC. This chain joins TRBV10-1 and TRBJ2-6; TRBD1 matches at 9 bases. Losses at the gene ends were 5 bases for V and 0 bases for J; bases not matched to a gene: 8. The CDR3 covers 18 residues. Per the germline V gene, CDR1 is WNHNN and CDR2 is SYGVQD (reference sequence).

This clone occurred once. The V call is TRBV9, the J call TRBJ2-1, with D perhaps TRBD2 (5 bases). V was shortened by 4 bases and J by 9 bases, with 17 bases between the two germline ends. Germline CDR1 and CDR2: SGDLS and YYNGEE. The CDR3 spans 14 residues. The CDR3 is CASSSTGVLSEQFF. The CDR3 nucleotides are TGTGCCAGCAGCTCCACCGGGGTCCTTAGTGAGCAGTTCTTC. Together with reference TRBV9 and TRBJ2-1, the CDR3 gives the full variable domain: DSGVTQTPKHLITATGQRVTLRCSPRSGDLSVYWYQQSLDQGLQFLIQYYNGEERAKGNILERFSAQQFPDLHSELNLSSLELGDSALYFCASSSTGVLSEQFFGPGTRLTVL.

The CDR3 bases are TGTGCCAGCAGTTACTCGGGACAAGGAGCCTACGAGCAGTACTTC. Its translation: CASSYSGQGAYEQYF. The chain joins TRBV6-5 to TRBJ2-7; tentatively, D is TRBD1 (6 bases). The V and J ends lost 0 bases and 2 bases respectively, with 11 bases between them. This CDR3 comprises 15 residues. Germline V lookup: CDR1 MNHEY, CDR2 SVGAGI.

The gene calls are TRBV4-1 and TRBJ2-2; 10 bases fit TRBD2. This CDR3 has 17 residues. Germline V gene data show CDR1 as MGHRA and CDR2 as YSYEKL. V shed 0 bases, J shed 4 bases, and the junction held 5 bases outside the gene matches. The CDR3 sequence: CASSQDKVAGGTGELFF. The CDR3 DNA follows: TGCGCCAGCAGCCAAGATAAAGTAGCGGGAGGCACCGGGGAGCTGTTTTTT.

This sequence joins TRBV4-3 and TRBJ2-5, with D tentatively TRBD2 (5 bases). CDR1 and CDR2 from the germline V gene are LGHNA and YSLEER. This CDR3 spans 12 amino acids. The V gene lost 3 bases and the J gene lost 7 bases, with 9 bases spanning the gap. CDR3 region: CASSHPEGTQYF. The CDR3 DNA reads as TGCGCCAGCAGCCATCCCGAGGGGACCCAGTACTTC.

This clone was detected once. The rearrangement links TRBV9 to TRBJ2-1, with D tentatively TRBD2 (5 bases). The CDR3 runs 15 residues. Germline-derived CDR1 and CDR2 are SGDLS and YYNGEE. Trimming stripped 4 bases from V and 4 bases from J, with 15 bases between. CDR3 in DNA: TGTGCCAGCAGCCAAATAGTTTCGGGGTACAATGAGCAGTTCTTC. Amino acids: CASSQIVSGYNEQFF.

This clone has only one observation. The chain couples TRBV5-1 to TRBJ2-3; tentatively, D is TRBD1 (5 bases). CDR3 length: 14 residues. The germline V gene has CDR1 SGHRS and CDR2 YFSETQ. V was cut by 5 bases and J by 1 base, with 11 bases left in between. The CDR3 bases are TGCGCCAGCAGACCCGGACACGGCACAGATACGCAGTATTTT. Translation: CASRPGHGTDTQYF.

In DNA form, the CDR3 reads TGCAGCGTTGATCTGTCCGCAGATACGCAGTATTTT. It specifies CSVDLSADTQYF. The chain couples TRBV29-1 to TRBJ2-3; D ambiguous. The CDR3 runs 12 residues. Germline lookup yields CDR1 SQVTM and CDR2 ANQGSEA. Trimming left V 3 bases short and J 4 bases short, with 8 bases between.

The V call is TRBV4-3, the J call TRBJ2-1; 8 nucleotides align to TRBD2. V was pared by 0 bases and J by 5 bases, with 12 bases of the junction left unmatched. In germline, CDR1 is LGHNA, CDR2 YSLEER. The CDR3 extends over 18 amino acids. The DNA for the CDR3 is TGCGCCAGCAGCCAAGATCTAAGGGGTAGCGGGGTGAACAATGAGCAGTTCTTC. This gives the protein CASSQDLRGSGVNNEQFF.

This clone was detected a few times. The rearrangement joins TRBV4-3 to TRBJ2-2; no definite D call. The germline CDR1 and CDR2 sequences are LGHNA and YSLEER. This CDR3 has 13 amino acids. Between the trimmed V and J ends, which lost 3 bases and 2 bases, there was a span of 4 bases. CDR3 in DNA: TGCGCCAGCAGCCAGAGCAACACCGGGGAGCTGTTTTTT. Amino acid sequence: CASSQSNTGELFF.

The rearrangement uses TRBV4-2 and TRBJ2-7; 11 nucleotides align to TRBD1. Germline values: CDR1 LGHNA, CDR2 YNFKEQ. The V and J ends lost 4 bases and 4 bases, in that order; junction bases with no gene match: 9. CDR3 length: 16 amino acids. CDR3 protein: CASSPALGTGGYEQYF. Here the CDR3 DNA reads TGTGCCAGCAGCCCAGCCCTGGGGACAGGGGGTTACGAGCAGTACTTC.

The chain joins TRBV21-1 to TRBJ2-1; the tabulated D call, TRBD2, remains unverified against the DNA. TRBV21-1 is designated a pseudogene. The CDR3 is 17 residues long. The CDR3 coding sequence is TGTGCCAGCAGCACCTCACTAGCGGTGTTATCCTACAATGAGCAGTTCTTC. Protein: CASSTSLAVLSYNEQFF.